The 11 T cell receptor beta chains below come from one sample, sequenced in a study of CD8 T cells in ankylosing spondylitis. TCRdb passed the 5' RACE reads through MiXCR, listing each CDR3 protein once. The sample includes under 200,000 distinct CDR3 sequences, 9.8% of them seen just once. The sample consisted of blood, either unsorted or a sorted T cell fraction (not recorded which). Receptors originate from a female donor with ankylosing spondylitis or in good health (not recorded which).

V and J are TRBV3-1 and TRBJ2-2, with 8 bases fitting TRBD2. CDR1 and CDR2 from the germline V gene are LGHDT and YNNKEL (reference sequence). Losses at the gene ends were 1 base for V and 1 base for J; bases not matched to a gene: 5. This CDR3 spans 17 amino acids. CDR3 in DNA: TGTGCCAGCAGCCAAGGGGCTAGCGGGCTGAACACCGGGGAGCTGTTTTTT. Translated: CASSQGASGLNTGELFF.

The sample holds a few counts of this clonotype. The chain links TRBV28 to TRBJ1-1, with D perhaps matching TRBD1 (6 bases). CDR1 is MDHEN, CDR2 SYDVKM, per germline. Between the trimmed V and J ends, which lost 4 bases and 8 bases, there was a span of 14 bases. The CDR3 contains 13 residues. The DNA of the CDR3 is TGTGCCAGCAGTTCAAGGGGGTGGGGAGAAGCTTTCTTT. It encodes CASSSRGWGEAFF.

This clonotype was seen ten or more times. The rearrangement joins TRBV12-3 or TRBV12-4 to TRBJ2-1, with D tentatively TRBD1 (6 bases). The CDR3 covers 14 residues. The V end was cut by 4 bases, the J end by 2 bases, with 9 bases between. The CDR3 here is CASSSGVTYNEQFF. CDR3 bases: TGTGCCAGCAGTTCAGGGGTGACCTACAATGAGCAGTTCTTC.

This clonotype was counted a single time. The rearrangement links TRBV20-1 to TRBJ2-2; the match to TRBD2 covers 8 bases. V shed 1 base, J shed 3 bases, and the junction held 10 bases outside the gene matches. The germline V gene has CDR1 DFQATT and CDR2 SNEGSKA (reference sequence). This CDR3 spans 17 amino acids. In DNA form, the CDR3 reads TGCAGTGCTAGAGTAGCTAGCGGGTGGACCGACACCGGGGAGCTGTTTTTT. It is translated as CSARVASGWTDTGELFF.

V is TRBV27 and J is TRBJ1-1; 7 nucleotides line up with TRBD1. CDR1 MNHEY and CDR2 SMNVEV come from the germline V gene (reference sequence). Losses at the gene ends were 5 bases for V and 0 bases for J; bases not matched to a gene: 3. The CDR3 has 14 amino acids. The DNA of the CDR3 is TGTGCCAGCAGTACAGGGGTCCTGAACACTGAAGCTTTCTTT. Its protein is CASSTGVLNTEAFF.

This clonotype was detected a few times. The rearrangement uses TRBV6-6 and TRBJ2-7; possible D gene TRBD2, 6 bases. V was cut by 9 bases and J by 9 bases, with 15 bases left in between. CDR1 is MNHNY and CDR2 is SVGAGI in the germline V gene (reference sequence). There are 11 residues in the CDR3. The CDR3 region is CARKPREAQYF. The DNA for the CDR3 is TGTGCCAGGAAACCGAGGGAGGCGCAGTACTTC.

In its sample, this clonotype was seen a few times. CDR3 DNA sequence: TGCGCCAGCAGCTTGGCGGTGACAGGGGCGGACGAGCAGTACTTC. It specifies CASSLAVTGADEQYF. V gene TRBV5-1 combines with J gene TRBJ2-7; 8 bases are shared with TRBD1. The CDR3 loop spans 15 amino acids. Germline V gene data show CDR1 as SGHRS and CDR2 as YFSETQ. J gave up 5 bases and V 0 bases, and 7 bases lay outside the gene matches.

The V call is TRBV9, the J call TRBJ2-3; 7 bases agree with TRBD2. V lost 7 bases to trimming and J lost 8 bases; unmatched junction nucleotides: 1. Looked up from germline, CDR1 is SGDLS and CDR2 is YYNGEE. The CDR3 extends over 10 amino acids. CDR3 DNA sequence: TGTGCCAGCGGGAGGGTTACGCAGTATTTT. This encodes CASGRVTQYF.

The V call is TRBV7-9, the J call TRBJ2-7, with D perhaps being TRBD1 or TRBD2 (6 bases each). CDR1 SEHNR and CDR2 FQNEAQ come from the germline V gene (reference sequence). The V and J ends lost 8 bases and 6 bases respectively, with 14 bases between them. This CDR3 is built from 12 residues. CDR3 coding DNA: TGTGCCAGCGTAGGGGGGCCAGGCGAGCAGTACTTC. Its translation is CASVGGPGEQYF.

The CDR3 sequence: CASSTGTLNYEQYF. The CDR3 coding sequence is TGTGCCAGTAGTACCGGGACTCTAAACTACGAGCAGTACTTC. V and J are TRBV19 and TRBJ2-7; D perhaps matches TRBD2 (6 bases). The V and J ends lost 4 bases and 3 bases respectively, with 13 bases between them. This CDR3 comprises 14 residues. From germline, CDR1 is LNHDA and CDR2 SQIVND (reference sequence).

This clonotype was counted many times. CDR3 nucleotide sequence: TGTGCCAGCACGGCGGGATCCCATAATTCACCCCTCCACTTT. This sequence encodes CASTAGSHNSPLHF. This chain links TRBV12-3 or TRBV12-4 with TRBJ1-6, with D uncertain. The V and J ends lost 7 bases and 5 bases respectively, with 12 bases between them. This CDR3 spans 14 amino acids.